This T cell receptor (beta chain) is drawn from a study of cytomegalovirus exposure and HLA in healthy donors. Overall study context: Among the 350 to 400 donors who were genotyped, roughly 85% fell in the genetic ancestry cluster that is associated with self-reported Caucasian donors.

This PCR relied on a set of 60 Vbeta primers and 13 Jbeta primers. Produced via immunoSEQ multiplex PCR; TCRdb's table is partial and in-frame only. The table for this sample gives over 30,000 clones. Overall study results and limits: Later analysis found that TCR beta chains associated with HLA were more clonally expanded than other, equally common chains. A later analysis found most CMV-associated TCR beta chains apparently HLA-restricted. Rarity marked most TCR sequences, yet some public TCRs occurred in many donors.

As to this clone: Its antigen is still unknown.

This sequence originates from a woman in her 40s in good health and CMV-seropositive. Material for sequencing was PBMCs.

Here the CDR3 DNA reads TGTGCCAGCAGTTTAGCACGCGGCAATCAGCCCCAGCATTTT. Translating gives CASSLARGNQPQHF. J is TRBJ1-5 and V is TRBV28; no clear D gene. V shed 2 bases and J shed 2 bases, with 7 bases lying between them. This CDR3 has 14 residues. Looked up from germline, CDR1 is MDHEN and CDR2 is SYDVKM. Drawing the rest from reference TRBV28 and TRBJ1-5, the complete variable domain is DVKVTQSSRYLVKRTGEKVFLECVQDMDHENMFWYRQDPGLGLRLIYFSYDVKMKEKGDIPEGYSVSREKKERFSLILESASTNQTSMYLCASSLARGNQPQHFGDGTRLSIL.